Shown below are 13 T cell receptor beta chains from a single sample sequenced in a study of cytomegalovirus exposure and HLA in healthy donors. Some clones are missing from TCRdb's copy, which holds only in-frame ones; the method was immunoSEQ multiplex PCR. The sample lists fewer than 120,000 clones, approximately 89% occurring once. What was sequenced was PBMCs. All receptors derive from a woman between 18 and 29 years old in good health and CMV-seronegative.

The rearrangement links TRBV7-2 to TRBJ2-7, with D perhaps TRBD1 (6 bases). The CDR3 runs to 14 residues. The germline V and J ends were trimmed by 1 base and 2 bases, with 9 bases remaining between them. CDR1 and CDR2 (germline): SGHTA, FQGNSA. Written as DNA, the CDR3 is TGTGCCAGCAGCTTAGACAGGGCGGCCTACGAGCAGTACTTC. Its translation: CASSLDRAAYEQYF. The full variable domain, in which reference TRBV7-2 and TRBJ2-7 provide the parts outside the CDR3, is GAGVSQSPSNKVTEKGKDVELRCDPISGHTALYWYRQSLGQGLEFLIYFQGNSAPDKSGLPSDRFSAERTGGSVSTLTIQRTQQEDSAVYLCASSLDRAAYEQYFGPGTRLTVT.

This chain uses TRBV4-1 with TRBJ1-2; 7 bases are shared with TRBD1. Looked up from germline, CDR1 is MGHRA and CDR2 is YSYEKL. The CDR3 contains 16 residues. V gave up 6 bases and J gave up 4 bases; unmatched junction bases: 14. The CDR3 region has the DNA TGCGCCAGCAGTCTAGCAGGGACAGACCAGCTCTATGGCTACACCTTC. Its protein is CASSLAGTDQLYGYTF.

The chain carries TRBV19 and TRBJ1-3; D remains ambiguous. The germline CDR1 and CDR2 sequences are LNHDA and SQIVND (reference sequence). The V end lost 5 bases, the J end lost 0 bases, and 26 bases lay between the germline ends. The CDR3 has 20 amino acids. In nucleotides, the CDR3 is TGTGCCAGTAGTGTGAATTATAAACAGCTACGGTTACTCTCTGGAAACACCATATATTTT. Translating gives CASSVNYKQLRLLSGNTIYF. Supplemented by reference TRBV19 and TRBJ1-3, the full variable domain reads DGGITQSPKYLFRKEGQNVTLSCEQNLNHDAMYWYRQDPGQGLRLIYYSQIVNDFQKGDIAEGYSVSREKKESFPLTVTSAQKNPTAFYLCASSVNYKQLRLLSGNTIYFGEGSWLTVV.

This clone was counted only a few times. This chain links TRBV2 with TRBJ1-5; a weak D match, TRBD1 (6 bases). The CDR3 totals 15 residues. Germline V gives CDR1 SNHLY, CDR2 FYNNEI. V was cut by 5 bases and J by 0 bases, with 11 bases left in between. The CDR3 loop is CASSMDSNSNQPQHF. The CDR3 DNA is TGTGCCAGCAGTATGGACAGTAATAGCAATCAGCCCCAGCATTTT.

J is TRBJ2-5 and V is TRBV28; TRBD2 aligns across 7 bases. This CDR3 spans 17 amino acids. Trimming cost V 4 bases and J 3 bases; bases outside gene matches: 14. Germline assignment: CDR1 MDHEN and CDR2 SYDVKM. CDR3: CASSSPLGLSGKETQYF. In DNA form, the CDR3 reads TGTGCCAGCAGTTCCCCCCTAGGGTTGAGCGGGAAAGAGACCCAGTACTTC. The complete variable domain, with remaining parts taken from reference TRBV28 and TRBJ2-5, reads DVKVTQSSRYLVKRTGEKVFLECVQDMDHENMFWYRQDPGLGLRLIYFSYDVKMKEKGDIPEGYSVSREKKERFSLILESASTNQTSMYLCASSSPLGLSGKETQYFGPGTRLLVL.

The rearrangement joins TRBV6-5 to TRBJ1-6; 9 positions agree with TRBD1. Losses at the gene ends were 6 bases for V and 7 bases for J; bases not matched to a gene: 4. Germline lookup yields CDR1 MNHEY and CDR2 SVGAGI. This CDR3 comprises 14 residues. CDR3 sequence: CASSWTGDNSPLHF. The CDR3 DNA reads TGTGCCAGCAGCTGGACAGGGGACAATTCACCCCTCCACTTT.

This clone was seen more than once but under ten times. The chain employs TRBV6-5 and TRBJ1-2, with TRBD1 identical over 7 bases. The J segment lost 2 bases and the V segment lost 7 bases, leaving 10 bases of the junction unmatched. Germline CDR1 is MNHEY and CDR2 is SVGAGI. This CDR3 spans 15 amino acids. Written as DNA, the CDR3 is TGTGCCAGCATCAAAGTATCGGGACAGAACTATGGCTACACCTTC. It encodes CASIKVSGQNYGYTF.

The rearrangement joins TRBV27 to TRBJ2-1; 7 positions match TRBD1. The CDR3 sequence is 14 residues long. Germline assignment: CDR1 MNHEY and CDR2 SMNVEV (reference sequence). The V segment lost 4 bases and the J segment 5 bases; nucleotides outside the gene matches: 5. CDR3 in amino acids: CASSSPGTDNEQFF. CDR3 in DNA: TGTGCCAGCAGTTCCCCCGGGACAGACAATGAGCAGTTCTTC.

The chain carries TRBV28 and TRBJ1-2; D might be TRBD1 (6 bases). The V gene lost 4 bases and the J gene lost 4 bases, with 19 bases spanning the gap. Looked up from germline, CDR1 is MDHEN and CDR2 is SYDVKM. CDR3 length: 16 residues. The CDR3 reads CASSSPGTPWGYGYTF. The CDR3, as DNA: TGTGCCAGCAGTTCGCCCGGGACACCATGGGGCTATGGCTACACCTTC.

V is TRBV30 and J is TRBJ2-3, with TRBD1 identical over 8 bases. The CDR3 is 13 amino acids. The germline gives CDR1 GTSNPN, CDR2 SVGIG (reference sequence). V was pared by 4 bases and J by 5 bases, with 5 bases of the junction left unmatched. CDR3 protein: CAWNRGSEDTQYF. DNA for the CDR3: TGTGCCTGGAACAGGGGGTCCGAAGATACGCAGTATTTT. Full variable domain (remainder filled in from reference TRBV30 and TRBJ2-3): SQTIHQWPATLVQPVGSPLSLECTVEGTSNPNLYWYRQAAGRGLQLLFYSVGIGQISSEVPQNLSASRPQDRQFILSSKKLLLSDSGFYLCAWNRGSEDTQYFGPGTRLTVL.

V is TRBV28 and J is TRBJ1-1; D perhaps matches TRBD1 (6 bases). V was cut by 6 bases and J by 10 bases, with 12 bases left in between. Germline V CDR1 and CDR2: MDHEN, SYDVKM. CDR3 length: 11 residues. The CDR3 is CASSIQGRAFF. The DNA for the CDR3 is TGTGCCAGCAGCATCCAGGGGAGAGCTTTCTTT.

The rearrangement uses TRBV2 and TRBJ2-1; D may be TRBD1 (5 bases). V gave up 7 bases and J gave up 5 bases, with 12 bases separating them. From germline, CDR1 is SNHLY and CDR2 FYNNEI. The CDR3 contains 13 residues. The CDR3 spells CASKGSLNNEQFF. CDR3 sequence (DNA): TGTGCCAGCAAGGGGTCGTTAAACAATGAGCAGTTCTTC.

The chain combines TRBV4-3 with TRBJ1-1, with a weak D call TRBD1 (5 bases). Germline CDR1 is LGHNA and CDR2 is YSLEER. This CDR3 is 13 amino acids long. The ends were cut back, 2 bases at V and 1 base at J, with 5 bases in the middle. The CDR3 loop reads CASSQTGNTEAFF. The CDR3 DNA follows: TGCGCCAGCAGCCAAACAGGGAACACTGAAGCTTTCTTT.